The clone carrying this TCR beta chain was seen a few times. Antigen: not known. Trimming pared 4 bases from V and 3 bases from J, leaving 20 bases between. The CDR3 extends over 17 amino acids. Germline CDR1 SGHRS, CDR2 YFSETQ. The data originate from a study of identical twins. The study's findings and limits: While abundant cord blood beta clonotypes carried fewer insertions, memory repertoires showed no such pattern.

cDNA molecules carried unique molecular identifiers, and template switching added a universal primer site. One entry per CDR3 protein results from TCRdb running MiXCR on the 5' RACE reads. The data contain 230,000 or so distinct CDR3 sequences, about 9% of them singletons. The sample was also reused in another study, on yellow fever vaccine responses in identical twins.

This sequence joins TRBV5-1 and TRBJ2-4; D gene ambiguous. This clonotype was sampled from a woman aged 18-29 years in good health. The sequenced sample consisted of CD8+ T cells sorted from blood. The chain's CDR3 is CASSPLVDLDLKNIQYF. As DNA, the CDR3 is TGCGCCAGCAGCCCACTGGTTGATTTAGATCTCAAAAACATTCAGTACTTC.